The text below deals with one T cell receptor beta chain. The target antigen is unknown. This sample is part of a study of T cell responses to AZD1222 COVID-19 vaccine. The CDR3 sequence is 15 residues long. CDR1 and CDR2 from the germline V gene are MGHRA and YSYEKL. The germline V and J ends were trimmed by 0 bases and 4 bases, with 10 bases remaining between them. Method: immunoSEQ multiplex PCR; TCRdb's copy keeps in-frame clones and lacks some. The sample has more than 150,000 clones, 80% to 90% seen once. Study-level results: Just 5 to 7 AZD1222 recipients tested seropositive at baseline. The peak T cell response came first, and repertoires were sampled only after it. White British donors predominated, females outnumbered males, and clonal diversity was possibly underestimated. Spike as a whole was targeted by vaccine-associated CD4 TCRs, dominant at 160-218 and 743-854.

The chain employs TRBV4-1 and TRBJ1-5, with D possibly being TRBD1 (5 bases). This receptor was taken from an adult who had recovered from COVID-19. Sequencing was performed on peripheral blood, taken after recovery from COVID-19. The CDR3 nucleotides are TGCGCCAGCAGCCAAGATCTCAGGACAAATCAGCCCCAGCATTTT. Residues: CASSQDLRTNQPQHF.